Following are 30 T cell receptor beta chains from one sample sequenced in a study of cytomegalovirus exposure and HLA in healthy donors. Primers: 60 Vbeta forward and 13 Jbeta reverse. TCRdb keeps only in-frame clones here, not all; method: immunoSEQ multiplex PCR. The sample carries 170,000 or so clones, around 84% recorded once. Sample: PBMCs. Every receptor here comes from a woman aged 40 to 55 in good health and CMV-seronegative.

The chain couples TRBV7-6 to TRBJ2-1; D is possibly TRBD1 (5 bases). This CDR3 is built from 13 residues. Trimming took off 2 bases at V and 7 bases at J, with 9 bases between the two ends. CDR1 and CDR2 (germline): SGHVS, FNYEAQ. The CDR3 DNA is TGTGCCAGCAGCTTAAGAAGGGGAAATGAGCAGTTCTTC. This translates into CASSLRRGNEQFF.

The genes are TRBV28 and TRBJ2-7; 8 bases are a match to TRBD2. V was pared by 3 bases and J by 3 bases, with 10 bases of the junction left unmatched. The CDR3 is 16 amino acids. From germline, CDR1 is MDHEN and CDR2 SYDVKM. The CDR3 spells CASSLGPLAVFYEQYF. The CDR3 DNA is TGTGCCAGCAGTTTGGGACCACTAGCGGTGTTCTACGAGCAGTACTTC.

Only one count was recorded for this clone. The sample holds other DNA sequences that translate to the same CDR3. The chain has TRBV2 and TRBJ1-2; D is perhaps TRBD1 (5 bases). Trimming shortened V by 6 bases and J by 5 bases, and 10 bases separated the two germline ends. There are 12 residues in the CDR3. CDR1 is SNHLY and CDR2 is FYNNEI in the germline V gene. CDR3 sequence: CASREGSYGYTF. The CDR3 nucleotides read TGTGCCAGCAGGGAGGGGAGTTATGGCTACACCTTC.

This clone has more than one count but fewer than ten. The chain recombines TRBV4-1 with TRBJ1-1; a possible D gene is TRBD1 (5 bases). Trimming pared 2 bases from V and 3 bases from J, leaving 22 bases between. The CDR3 length is 18 residues. CDR1 MGHRA and CDR2 YSYEKL come from the germline V gene. DNA of the CDR3: TGCGCCAGCAGCCAATATCCGCCACGACAAAAAGGGGACACTGAAGCTTTCTTT. Encoded protein: CASSQYPPRQKGDTEAFF.

The chain couples TRBV7-3 to TRBJ2-6; 7 nucleotides match TRBD1. The trim removed 5 bases at V and 2 bases at J, leaving 3 bases unmatched. The CDR3 is 15 amino acids. Germline lookup yields CDR1 SGHTA and CDR2 FQGTGA. The CDR3 reads CASSQGDPGANVLTF. CDR3 in DNA: TGTGCCAGCAGCCAGGGGGACCCTGGGGCCAACGTCCTGACTTTC.

V and J are TRBV11-2 and TRBJ2-7, with D maybe TRBD1 (5 bases). CDR1 is SGHAT, CDR2 FQNNGV, per germline. The V and J ends lost 5 bases and 4 bases respectively, with 15 bases between them. This CDR3 region has 14 residues. CDR3 DNA sequence: TGTGCCAGCAGCACCGACAGTATCGGGTACGAGCAGTACTTC. It codes for CASSTDSIGYEQYF. The full variable domain, with the rest looked up from reference TRBV11-2 and TRBJ2-7, is EAGVAQSPRYKIIEKRQSVAFWCNPISGHATLYWYQQILGQGPKLLIQFQNNGVVDDSQLPKDRFSAERLKGVDSTLKIQPAKLEDSAVYLCASSTDSIGYEQYFGPGTRLTVT.

The chain employs TRBV28 and TRBJ1-5, with a weak D call TRBD1 (6 bases). The germline CDR1 and CDR2 sequences are MDHEN and SYDVKM. This CDR3 spans 12 amino acids. Trimming left V 8 bases short and J 11 bases short, with 16 bases between. In DNA, the CDR3 is TGTGCCAGCGTATCAGGGGTACGAGCCCAGCATTTT. Its translation: CASVSGVRAQHF.

This clone came up many times. V gene TRBV19 combines with J gene TRBJ1-4; D uncertain. CDR1 LNHDA and CDR2 SQIVND come from the germline V gene (reference sequence). V was pared by 5 bases and J by 8 bases, with 12 bases between. The CDR3 has 13 amino acids. DNA of the CDR3: TGTGCCAGTAGTCTCTATTCAAAGGAAAAACTGTTTTTT. Translated: CASSLYSKEKLFF.

The rearrangement uses TRBV5-6 and TRBJ1-1, with 8 bases that match TRBD1. The CDR3 consists of 15 residues. V was clipped by 4 bases and J by 1 base; unmatched bases: 6. The germline V gene has CDR1 SGHDT and CDR2 YYEEEE. The CDR3 DNA is TGTGCCAGCAGCCCAGGGACAGGAAGGAACACTGAAGCTTTCTTT. It encodes CASSPGTGRNTEAFF.

This clone was picked up a small number of times. V and J are TRBV15 and TRBJ1-1; TRBD1 is a possible D gene (6 bases). The V end lost 0 bases, the J end lost 2 bases, and 10 bases lay between the germline ends. Germline CDR1 LNHNV, CDR2 YYDKDF (reference sequence). This CDR3 comprises 15 residues. The CDR3 nucleotides read TGTGCCACCAGCAGAGATTTCAGGGGTAACACTGAAGCTTTCTTT. Residues: CATSRDFRGNTEAFF.

This sequence joins TRBV5-1 and TRBJ2-2, with 7 bases lining up with TRBD1. V dropped 0 bases and J dropped 3; count of bases not matched to a gene: 2. The CDR3 loop spans 15 amino acids. The germline gives CDR1 SGHRS, CDR2 YFSETQ. The CDR3, as DNA: TGCGCCAGCAGCTTGGGACAGGGCCACACCGGGGAGCTGTTTTTT. Protein sequence: CASSLGQGHTGELFF. The full variable domain, completed using reference TRBV5-1 and TRBJ2-2, is KAGVTQTPRYLIKTRGQQVTLSCSPISGHRSVSWYQQTPGQGLQFLFEYFSETQRNKGNFPGRFSGRQFSNSRSEMNVSTLELGDSALYLCASSLGQGHTGELFFGEGSRLTVL.

Points on this clone: This specimen includes other DNA sequences encoding the same CDR3. This rearrangement joins TRBV28 to TRBJ1-5; no definite D call. Trimming took 5 bases from V and 5 from J, leaving 7 bases between them. Per the germline V gene, CDR1 is MDHEN and CDR2 is SYDVKM. This CDR3 contains 12 residues. The CDR3 sequence: CASSPLHQPQHF. CDR3 DNA: TGTGCCAGCAGTCCCCTCCATCAGCCCCAGCATTTT.

V gene TRBV5-1 combines with J gene TRBJ2-7; 11 positions match TRBD2. The trim removed 4 bases at V and 5 bases at J, leaving 8 bases unmatched. The CDR3 runs to 15 residues. Germline assignment: CDR1 SGHRS and CDR2 YFSETQ. CDR3 nucleotide sequence: TGCGCCAGCAGCCCCATAGCGGGGGGGCCTAACGAGCAGTACTTC. Encoded protein: CASSPIAGGPNEQYF. Full variable domain (rest looked up from reference TRBV5-1 and TRBJ2-7): KAGVTQTPRYLIKTRGQQVTLSCSPISGHRSVSWYQQTPGQGLQFLFEYFSETQRNKGNFPGRFSGRQFSNSRSEMNVSTLELGDSALYLCASSPIAGGPNEQYFGPGTRLTVT.

V and J are TRBV10-2 and TRBJ1-2; perhaps TRBD1 as D (5 bases). CDR1 and CDR2 (germline): WSHSY, SAAADI. The CDR3 consists of 17 residues. V was trimmed by 3 bases and J by 0 bases, leaving 17 bases between them. The CDR3 loop reads CASSEYVGGPANYGYTF. The CDR3 region has the DNA TGCGCCAGCAGTGAATATGTGGGGGGACCAGCTAACTATGGCTACACCTTC.

This clone was detected once. V gene TRBV7-3 combines with J gene TRBJ2-3, with TRBD2 matching 9 bases. This CDR3 spans 12 amino acids. The germline V gene has CDR1 SGHTA and CDR2 FQGTGA. The trim removed 8 bases at V and 6 bases at J, leaving 3 bases unmatched. This CDR3 reads CASRGGGDTQYF. CDR3 in DNA: TGTGCCAGCCGCGGGGGGGGTGATACGCAGTATTTT.

The CDR3 is CASSTGTDPNYGYTF. The CDR3 nucleotides read TGTGCCAGCAGCACCGGGACAGACCCTAACTATGGCTACACCTTC. V gene TRBV7-8 combines with J gene TRBJ1-2, with 7 bases lining up with TRBD1. The junction had 6 bases not matched to a gene; V was cut back by 5 bases and J by 0 bases. The CDR3 has 15 residues. Germline loops: CDR1 SGHVS, CDR2 FQNEAQ.

As regards this clone: A far larger clone is a single base away, which makes a read error likely. The chain couples TRBV28 to TRBJ1-2; TRBD1 aligns across 7 bases. Germline V gene lookup returns CDR1 MDHEN and CDR2 SYDVKM. CDR3 length: 13 amino acids. With V trimmed by 6 bases and J by 2 bases, 3 bases remained unmatched. The CDR3 reads CASRPGQNYGYTF. CDR3 sequence (DNA): TGTGCCAGCAGACCGGGACAGAACTATGGCTACACCTTC.

The J gene is TRBJ2-7, the V gene TRBV6-1; 7 nucleotides line up with TRBD1. Per germline, CDR1 MNHNS and CDR2 SASEGT. V lost 3 bases and J lost 3; bases outside the gene matches: 2. There are 13 residues in the CDR3. The CDR3 DNA sequence: TGTGCCAGCAGTGAGAACAGGGGCTACGAGCAGTACTTC. It translates to CASSENRGYEQYF.

The chain links TRBV7-2 to TRBJ2-5; TRBD2 matches at 14 bases. There are 18 residues in the CDR3. The germline CDR1 and CDR2 sequences are SGHTA and FQGNSA. J gave up 5 bases and V 0 bases, and 8 bases lay outside the gene matches. The CDR3 is CASSLAIGTSGGRETQYF. The CDR3, as DNA: TGTGCCAGCAGCTTAGCGATAGGGACTAGCGGGGGACGTGAGACCCAGTACTTC.

The genes are TRBV19 and TRBJ2-2; maybe TRBD2 (7 bases). Germline CDR1 is LNHDA and CDR2 is SQIVND (reference sequence). The CDR3 runs 14 residues. Trimming cost V 6 bases and J 7 bases, with 15 bases left between them. The CDR3 spells CASSPRGAGGELFF. The CDR3 region has the DNA TGTGCCAGTAGCCCCCGGGGGGCCGGCGGGGAGCTGTTTTTT.

The J gene is TRBJ2-2, the V gene TRBV7-3; TRBD1 aligns across 7 bases. Germline V gives CDR1 SGHTA, CDR2 FQGTGA. The CDR3 is 17 amino acids. Germline trimming cut 5 bases from V and 4 bases from J; bases unmatched to any gene: 13. CDR3 residues: CASSPTTGRASTGELFF. The CDR3 nucleotides read TGTGCCAGCAGCCCTACGACAGGGAGAGCCTCCACCGGGGAGCTGTTTTTT.

This clone was found a few times. The rearrangement links TRBV6-1 to TRBJ1-2, with a tentative D call TRBD1 (5 bases). The CDR3 spans 12 residues. Germline-derived CDR1 and CDR2 are MNHNS and SASEGT. Trimming pared 3 bases from V and 6 bases from J, leaving 8 bases between. CDR3 nucleotides: TGTGCCAGCAGTGACAGGGAAAATGGCTACACCTTC. Translation: CASSDRENGYTF.

This clone has more than one count but fewer than ten. CDR3 region: CASSLDNRGTSTDTQYF. The CDR3 DNA reads as TGTGCCAGCAGCTTGGACAACCGGGGGACCAGCACAGATACGCAGTATTTT. V and J are TRBV5-5 and TRBJ2-3; possibly TRBD2 for D (6 bases). This CDR3 is built from 17 residues. CDR1 SGHKS and CDR2 YYEKEE come from the germline V gene (reference sequence). Deletions cut 0 bases from V and 0 bases from J, with 14 bases between.

J is TRBJ1-3 and V is TRBV4-1; D uncertain. CDR1 is MGHRA, CDR2 YSYEKL, per germline. The CDR3 loop spans 15 amino acids. Trimming removed 0 bases from V and 4 bases from J, with 10 bases in between. CDR3 in amino acids: CASSQDVGRGNTIYF. CDR3 DNA: TGCGCCAGCAGCCAAGATGTTGGCAGGGGAAACACCATATATTTT.

The rearrangement links TRBV7-9 to TRBJ1-4; D gene uncertain. This CDR3 is built from 15 residues. V was cut by 3 bases and J by 0 bases, with 8 bases left in between. Germline assignment: CDR1 SEHNR and CDR2 FQNEAQ (reference sequence). The CDR3: CASSLSLTTNEKLFF. The CDR3 DNA follows: TGTGCCAGCAGCTTGAGTCTGACAACTAATGAAAAACTGTTTTTT.

This rearrangement joins TRBV2 to TRBJ2-7; a weak D match, TRBD1 (6 bases). The CDR3 has 13 residues. Germline V gives CDR1 SNHLY, CDR2 FYNNEI. V was pared by 11 bases and J by 2 bases, with 16 bases between. The CDR3 sequence is CAVLQGSPYEQYF. In DNA, the CDR3 is TGTGCCGTTCTACAGGGTTCCCCCTACGAGCAGTACTTC.

This chain connects TRBV6-1 to TRBJ2-4; 7 bases line up with TRBD2. Germline lookup yields CDR1 MNHNS and CDR2 SASEGT. CDR3 size: 15 residues. J was trimmed by 6 bases and V by 3 bases; bases with no gene match: 8. The DNA for the CDR3 is TGTGCCAGCAGTGACCGGTGGGGGGGGATAAACATTCAGTACTTC. Amino acids: CASSDRWGGINIQYF.

This clone has just one count. The gene calls are TRBV5-1 and TRBJ2-1; TRBD2 matches at 9 bases. Trimming at V came to 2 bases and at J to 4 bases, leaving 4 bases not matched to a gene. Germline CDR1 and CDR2: SGHRS and YFSETQ. This CDR3 is built from 15 residues. CDR3 sequence (DNA): TGCGCCAGCAGCTTAAGGACTAGCGCTTACAATGAGCAGTTCTTC. Translation gives CASSLRTSAYNEQFF.

This chain links TRBV2 with TRBJ1-3; TRBD1 might be the D (5 bases). From germline, CDR1 is SNHLY and CDR2 FYNNEI. The germline V and J ends were trimmed by 3 bases and 6 bases, with 15 bases remaining between them. The CDR3 loop spans 15 amino acids. CDR3 residues: CASSDQGVFANTIYF. The CDR3 DNA follows: TGTGCCAGCAGTGATCAGGGTGTTTTCGCAAACACCATATATTTT.

This clone was observed a single time. The rearrangement links TRBV2 to TRBJ2-1; TRBD2 is a possible D gene (5 bases). Trimming cost V 6 bases and J 9 bases, with 21 bases left between them. CDR1 and CDR2 (germline): SNHLY, FYNNEI. CDR3 size: 15 residues. DNA of the CDR3: TGTGCCAGCAGGCTGGAGGTCGGGGTTTTCACTGAGCAGTTCTTC. Protein product: CASRLEVGVFTEQFF.